The 25 T cell receptor beta chains below all came from one sample that was sequenced in a study of vaccination effects on CD4 cells after COVID-19. Pools of viral peptides were used by the ViraFEST assay to expand antigen-specific CD4+ T cells ahead of sequencing. Researchers isolated CD4+ T cells once around 11 days of culture had elapsed. Vaccine administered to participants consisted of two doses of either BNT162b2 or mRNA-1273. The antigens of these receptors remain unknown. Data came from immunoSEQ multiplex PCR; TCRdb stores just in-frame clones and leaves some out. The sample holds tens of thousands of clones, 74% seen once. The sample in question was CD4+ T cells from PBMCs cultured with HCoV-229E spike peptides, obtained after COVID-19 vaccination. Receptor source: a human donor who received a COVID-19 vaccine.

This chain uses TRBV5-1 with TRBJ1-3; no clear D. The CDR3 extends over 14 amino acids. Germline values: CDR1 SGHRS, CDR2 YFSETQ. The V end was cut by 4 bases, the J end by 4 bases, with 12 bases between. The CDR3 region is CASSITAPGNTIYF. CDR3 DNA: TGCGCCAGCAGCATCACAGCGCCCGGAAACACCATATATTTT.

The rearrangement joins TRBV5-1 to TRBJ2-5; a weak D match, TRBD2 (5 bases). V was trimmed by 5 bases and J by 1 base, leaving 18 bases between them. Looked up from germline, CDR1 is SGHRS and CDR2 is YFSETQ. This CDR3 comprises 16 residues. In nucleotides, the CDR3 is TGCGCCAGCAGAGTTGGAGGACTCTTTAGCCAAGAGACCCAGTACTTC. Protein sequence: CASRVGGLFSQETQYF.

This clone has only one observation. V usage is TRBV3-1 (or the pseudogene TRBV3-2) and J usage is TRBJ2-4; 14 bases line up with TRBD2. Trimming took 4 bases from V and 3 from J; bases not matched to a gene: 14. The CDR3 is 20 amino acids. CDR1 is LGHDT and CDR2 is YNNKEL in the germline V gene (reference sequence). The CDR3 DNA sequence: TGTGCCAGCAGCCTGAGACTAGCGGGGGGGCCGTTCGCTGACAAAAACATTCAGTACTTC. It specifies CASSLRLAGGPFADKNIQYF.

In its sample, this clone was seen once. This chain joins TRBV11-2 and TRBJ1-6, with TRBD1 matching over 8 bases. Per germline, CDR1 SGHAT and CDR2 FQNNGV. V was clipped by 1 base and J by 7 bases; unmatched bases: 6. The CDR3 is 16 amino acids. The CDR3 protein is CASSLGRGQENSPLHF. The CDR3 nucleotides are TGTGCCAGCAGCTTAGGGAGGGGACAGGAAAATTCACCCCTCCACTTT. Complete variable domain (other parts from reference TRBV11-2 and TRBJ1-6): EAGVAQSPRYKIIEKRQSVAFWCNPISGHATLYWYQQILGQGPKLLIQFQNNGVVDDSQLPKDRFSAERLKGVDSTLKIQPAKLEDSAVYLCASSLGRGQENSPLHFGNGTRLTVT.

This clone was picked up a small number of times. The chain has TRBV5-8 and TRBJ1-1; possibly TRBD1 for D (5 bases). The CDR3 is made up of 15 amino acids. Trimming took off 7 bases at V and 4 bases at J, with 20 bases between the two ends. Germline-derived CDR1 and CDR2 are SGHTS and YDEGEE. DNA for the CDR3: TGTGCCAGCCCCACAGGTTTATTGAAAGGCACTGAAGCTTTCTTT. This gives the protein CASPTGLLKGTEAFF.

The V call is TRBV25-1, the J call TRBJ1-6, with TRBD1 as a possible D gene (6 bases). Germline V gene lookup returns CDR1 MGHDK and CDR2 SYGVNS. Trimming left V 6 bases short and J 3 bases short, with 15 bases between. This CDR3 spans 16 amino acids. CDR3 sequence reads: CASSTGTANYNSPLHF. The DNA of the CDR3 is TGTGCCAGCAGCACAGGGACGGCAAACTATAATTCACCCCTCCACTTT.

The J gene is TRBJ1-4, the V gene TRBV5-1; D call uncertain. V was pared by 0 bases and J by 8 bases, with 14 bases between. Germline V gene lookup returns CDR1 SGHRS and CDR2 YFSETQ. The CDR3 has 15 residues. CDR3 in amino acids: CASSLAARPEEKLFF. CDR3 DNA sequence: TGCGCCAGCAGCTTGGCGGCCCGGCCGGAGGAAAAACTGTTTTTT.

The rearrangement uses TRBV4-1 and TRBJ2-5; TRBD2 aligns across 11 bases. Germline CDR1 MGHRA, CDR2 YSYEKL. This CDR3 comprises 17 residues. The V segment lost 0 bases and the J segment 4 bases; nucleotides outside the gene matches: 7. The CDR3 region has the DNA TGCGCCAGCAGCCAAGATCAAATTAGCGGGGGGGCAGAGACCCAGTACTTC. This codes for CASSQDQISGGAETQYF.

The chain combines TRBV14 with TRBJ2-5; 9 positions agree with TRBD1. V dropped 1 base and J dropped 0; count of bases not matched to a gene: 6. Germline lookup yields CDR1 SGHDN and CDR2 FVKESK. The CDR3 loop spans 17 amino acids. CDR3 sequence reads: CASSQGVQGAYQETQYF. Here the CDR3 DNA reads TGTGCCAGCAGCCAAGGTGTACAGGGGGCGTACCAAGAGACCCAGTACTTC.

The rearrangement uses TRBV24-1 and TRBJ1-2; D uncertain. V shed 4 bases and J shed 4 bases, with 12 bases lying between them. The CDR3 is made up of 14 amino acids. Per the germline V gene, CDR1 is KGHDR and CDR2 is SFDVKD. The CDR3 DNA follows: TGTGCCACCAGTGACTCGGACGGGGTCTATGGCTACACCTTC. Protein: CATSDSDGVYGYTF.

The chain couples TRBV12-3 or TRBV12-4 to TRBJ2-5; D tentatively reads TRBD1 or TRBD2 (5 bases each). This CDR3 is 13 amino acids long. V lost 4 bases and J lost 5, with 11 bases in between. The CDR3 coding sequence is TGTGCCAGCAGTTCCCGGGGCCGCGAGACCCAGTACTTC. Protein sequence: CASSSRGRETQYF.

This chain uses TRBV7-2 with TRBJ2-7; possible D gene TRBD2, 5 bases. CDR3 length: 15 amino acids. V lost 0 bases and J lost 3, with 12 bases in between. The germline gives CDR1 SGHTA, CDR2 FQGNSA. CDR3 DNA: TGTGCCAGCAGCTTAGCGTCAACGGGGTACTACGAGCAGTACGTC. Translating gives CASSLASTGYYEQYV.

The J gene is TRBJ2-1, the V gene TRBV11-3; 7 bases agree with TRBD1. CDR3 length: 16 amino acids. Germline V gene data show CDR1 as SGHNT and CDR2 as YENEEA. The trim removed 1 base at V and 0 bases at J, leaving 3 bases unmatched. The CDR3 sequence is CASSLAGTASYNEQFF. The CDR3 DNA reads TGTGCCAGCAGCTTAGCCGGGACAGCCTCCTACAATGAGCAGTTCTTC.

The J gene is TRBJ2-7, the V gene TRBV6-5; TRBD1 aligns across 9 bases. From germline, CDR1 is MNHEY and CDR2 SVGAGI. The CDR3 runs 15 residues. Unmatched junction bases numbered 9, after V lost 7 bases and J lost 2 bases. The CDR3 protein is CASTPGTGLAYEQYV. CDR3 DNA sequence: TGTGCCAGCACCCCCGGGACAGGGTTGGCCTACGAGCAGTACGTC.

The chain couples TRBV9 to TRBJ2-1; 12 nucleotides match TRBD2. Trimming cost V 4 bases and J 2 bases; bases outside gene matches: 7. This CDR3 comprises 17 residues. Germline V CDR1 and CDR2: SGDLS, YYNGEE. In nucleotides, the CDR3 is TGTGCCAGCAGCCTATCTAGCGGGGGGGCGGCCTACAATGAGCAGTTCTTC. Encoded protein: CASSLSSGGAAYNEQFF.

The V gene is TRBV5-5, the J gene TRBJ2-1, with 7 bases lining up with TRBD1. CDR1 is SGHKS and CDR2 is YYEKEE in the germline V gene (reference sequence). The V and J ends lost 0 bases and 2 bases, in that order; junction bases with no gene match: 2. This CDR3 region has 15 residues. In DNA form, the CDR3 reads TGTGCCAGCAGCTTGGAAGGGGGCCCCTACAATGAGCAGTTCTTC. This encodes CASSLEGGPYNEQFF.

The rearrangement uses TRBV3-1 (or the pseudogene TRBV3-2) and TRBJ2-3; D might be TRBD1 or TRBD2, each matching 6 bases. Germline CDR1 reads LGHDT; CDR2 reads YNNKEL (reference sequence). Trimming removed 0 bases from V and 4 bases from J, with 20 bases in between. The CDR3 extends over 18 amino acids. As DNA, the CDR3 is TGTGCCAGCAGCCAAGAACCTCGACGGGGGCCCGGATCAGATACGCAGTATTTT. This gives the protein CASSQEPRRGPGSDTQYF.

The V and J genes are TRBV19 and TRBJ2-7; D is perhaps TRBD2 (7 bases). V shed 8 bases and J shed 4 bases, with 33 bases lying between them. Germline V gene sequence: CDR1 LNHDA, CDR2 SQIVND (reference sequence). The CDR3 covers 19 residues. CDR3 DNA sequence: TGTGCCAGTCGAAAAGGGGAGGGGGTAAGGGAGTTGGCGGATTACGAGCAGTACGTC. This sequence encodes CASRKGEGVRELADYEQYV.

This chain uses TRBV7-3 with TRBJ2-1; 8 nucleotides align to TRBD2. This CDR3 comprises 16 residues. Losses at the gene ends were 8 bases for V and 4 bases for J; bases not matched to a gene: 13. Germline CDR1 SGHTA, CDR2 FQGTGA. CDR3 nucleotide sequence: TGTGCCAGCGGTCTATGGGTAGCGGGGTCTTACAATGAGCAGTTCTTC. Protein sequence: CASGLWVAGSYNEQFF.

The gene calls are TRBV24-1 and TRBJ2-7; no firm D call. This CDR3 has 12 amino acids. Germline CDR1 KGHDR, CDR2 SFDVKD. The V gene lost 9 bases and the J gene lost 3 bases, with 11 bases spanning the gap. The CDR3 DNA reads TGTGCCACCCGAAGGGCCTACTACGAGCAGTACGTC. This codes for CATRRAYYEQYV.

The chain couples TRBV6-5 to TRBJ1-2, with TRBD1 identical over 8 bases. The trim removed 6 bases at V and 4 bases at J, leaving 7 bases unmatched. Germline values: CDR1 MNHEY, CDR2 SVGAGI. The CDR3 runs 14 residues. Written as DNA, the CDR3 is TGTGCCAGCAGAAGGACAGGGTTGGGCTATGGCTACACCTTC. Translation: CASRRTGLGYGYTF.

The CDR3 DNA follows: TGCGCCAGCAGCCAAGACCAGGAGAAACTGTTTTTT. Translation gives CASSQDQEKLFF. The chain has TRBV4-1 and TRBJ1-4; D unresolved. CDR1 MGHRA and CDR2 YSYEKL come from the germline V gene. V lost 0 bases and J lost 11, with 7 bases in between. The CDR3 contains 12 residues.

The V gene is TRBV7-3, the J gene TRBJ2-3; D uncertain. The germline V gene encodes CDR1 SGHTA and CDR2 FQGTGA. The ends were cut back, 5 bases at V and 4 bases at J, with 10 bases in the middle. The CDR3 is made up of 13 amino acids. CDR3 sequence (DNA): TGTGCCAGCAGCGATACTGTCGCAGATACGCAGTATTTT. Its protein product is CASSDTVADTQYF. Full variable domain (rest looked up from reference TRBV7-3 and TRBJ2-3): GAGVSQTPSNKVTEKGKYVELRCDPISGHTALYWYRQSLGQGPEFLIYFQGTGAADDSGLPNDRFFAVRPEGSVSTLKIQRTERGDSAVYLCASSDTVADTQYFGPGTRLTVL.

The chain recombines TRBV5-1 with TRBJ1-4; 9 positions agree with TRBD1. V lost 3 bases to trimming and J lost 6 bases; unmatched junction nucleotides: 9. Germline lookup yields CDR1 SGHRS and CDR2 YFSETQ. There are 16 residues in the CDR3. CDR3 bases: TGCGCCAGCAGCTCCGTATACAGGGGGCAGGATGAAAAACTGTTTTTT. As protein: CASSSVYRGQDEKLFF. Looking up the rest from reference TRBV5-1 and TRBJ1-4 gives the full variable domain: KAGVTQTPRYLIKTRGQQVTLSCSPISGHRSVSWYQQTPGQGLQFLFEYFSETQRNKGNFPGRFSGRQFSNSRSEMNVSTLELGDSALYLCASSSVYRGQDEKLFFGSGTQLSVL.

The CDR3, as DNA: TGTGCCAGTTCACCCCAATATGCTGAAGCTTTCTTT. This gives the protein CASSPQYAEAFF. The V and J genes are TRBV19 and TRBJ1-1; D gene unclear. Germline V lookup: CDR1 LNHDA, CDR2 SQIVND (reference sequence). This CDR3 has 12 residues. V lost 8 bases to trimming and J lost 6 bases, with 13 bases between them.